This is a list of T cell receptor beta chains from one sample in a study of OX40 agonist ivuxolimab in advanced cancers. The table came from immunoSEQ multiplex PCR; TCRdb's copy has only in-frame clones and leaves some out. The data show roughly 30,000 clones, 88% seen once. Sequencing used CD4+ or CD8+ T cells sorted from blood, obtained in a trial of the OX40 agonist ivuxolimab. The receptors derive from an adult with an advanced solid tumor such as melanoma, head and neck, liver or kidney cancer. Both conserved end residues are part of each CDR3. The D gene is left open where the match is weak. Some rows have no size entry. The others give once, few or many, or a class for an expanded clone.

CDR3nt: TGTGCCAGCAAGGGGTTAGGTCAGCCCCAGCATTTT; CDR3aa: CASKGLGQPQHF; j_gene: TRBJ1-5; v_gene: TRBV27; d_gene: .; abundance: .
CDR3nt: TGCGCCAGCAGCCACCAGACAGGGGCCTTGATCATGGGCACCGGGGAGCTGTTTTTT; CDR3aa: CASSHQTGALIMGTGELFF; j_gene: TRBJ2-2; v_gene: TRBV4-1; d_gene: TRBD1; abundance: .
CDR3nt: TGTGCCAGCAGCTTTGAGGTCCGGACCACCGGGGAGCTGTTTTTT; CDR3aa: CASSFEVRTTGELFF; j_gene: TRBJ2-2; v_gene: TRBV7-9; d_gene: .; abundance: .
CDR3nt: TGTGCCAGCAGCTTGGCCTTATGGGTCGACCAAGAGACCCAGTACTTC; CDR3aa: CASSLALWVDQETQYF; j_gene: TRBJ2-5; v_gene: TRBV5-6; d_gene: .; abundance: .
CDR3nt: TGTGCCAGCAGCCCCGGACAGGGAAAGTACTTC; CDR3aa: CASSPGQGKYF; j_gene: TRBJ2-4; v_gene: TRBV9; d_gene: TRBD1; abundance: .
CDR3nt: TGTGCCTGGAGTGAAGCCGGGTTCCACACAGATACGCAGTATTTT; CDR3aa: CAWSEAGFHTDTQYF; j_gene: TRBJ2-3; v_gene: TRBV30; d_gene: .; abundance: .
CDR3nt: TGCGCCAGCAGTCGACGAGAGAGTACAGGGCCGGTCGGGACAGATACGCAGTATTTT; CDR3aa: CASSRRESTGPVGTDTQYF; j_gene: TRBJ2-3; v_gene: TRBV23-1; d_gene: .; abundance: .
CDR3nt: TGCGCCAGCAGTGACGGGACTGTAGAAGGCTACACCTTC; CDR3aa: CASSDGTVEGYTF; j_gene: TRBJ1-2; v_gene: TRBV10-1; d_gene: .; abundance: .
CDR3nt: TGTGCCAGCAGCCCACGGACCTTCCCCGACGAGCAGTACTTC; CDR3aa: CASSPRTFPDEQYF; j_gene: TRBJ2-7; v_gene: TRBV7-9; d_gene: .; abundance: .
CDR3nt: TGTGCCAGCAGCAAAGGGACAGGGGACGAGACCCAGTACTTC; CDR3aa: CASSKGTGDETQYF; j_gene: TRBJ2-5; v_gene: TRBV21-1; d_gene: .; abundance: .
CDR3nt: TGTGCCAGTAATACAGGGGGTAGAGAGACCCAGTACTTC; CDR3aa: CASNTGGRETQYF; j_gene: TRBJ2-5; v_gene: TRBV19; d_gene: TRBD1; abundance: .
CDR3nt: TGTGCCAGTAGTTGGTCAGGGGGCTCCCTCGAGCAGTACTTC; CDR3aa: CASSWSGGSLEQYF; j_gene: TRBJ2-7; v_gene: TRBV19; d_gene: TRBD1; abundance: .
CDR3nt: TGTGCCAGCAGCCCGCTAGGGGGACAGCCGACTGAAGCTTTCTTT; CDR3aa: CASSPLGGQPTEAFF; j_gene: TRBJ1-1; v_gene: TRBV7-3; d_gene: TRBD1; abundance: .
CDR3nt: TGTGCCAGCAGCTCCGGGACAGGGATAGACTATGGCTACACCTTC; CDR3aa: CASSSGTGIDYGYTF; j_gene: TRBJ1-2; v_gene: TRBV7-3; d_gene: TRBD1; abundance: .
CDR3nt: TGTGCCAGCAGTTCGACCGACAGGGGGCTTACAGATACGCAGTATTTT; CDR3aa: CASSSTDRGLTDTQYF; j_gene: TRBJ2-3; v_gene: TRBV28; d_gene: TRBD1; abundance: once
CDR3nt: TGCAGCGTCGAGACTGACAGGGGCAACACCGGGGAGCTGTTTTTT; CDR3aa: CSVETDRGNTGELFF; j_gene: TRBJ2-2; v_gene: TRBV29-1; d_gene: TRBD1; abundance: .
CDR3nt: TGTGCCTGGAGTTCGGGACAGGGGGCGCGTAATGAGCAGTTCTTC; CDR3aa: CAWSSGQGARNEQFF; j_gene: TRBJ2-1; v_gene: TRBV30; d_gene: TRBD1; abundance: .
CDR3nt: TGTGCCAGCAAGCCTGGGCGGCAGGGCCCCCAAGAGACCCAGTACTTC; CDR3aa: CASKPGRQGPQETQYF; j_gene: TRBJ2-5; v_gene: TRBV27; d_gene: .; abundance: .
CDR3nt: TGCGCCAGCAGCTTGACAGTACTAAACACTGAAGCTTTCTTT; CDR3aa: CASSLTVLNTEAFF; j_gene: TRBJ1-1; v_gene: TRBV5-1; d_gene: .; abundance: .
CDR3nt: TGTGCCATCAGCACTAGCGGATCCTCCTACGAGCAGTACTTC; CDR3aa: CAISTSGSSYEQYF; j_gene: TRBJ2-7; v_gene: TRBV10-3; d_gene: TRBD2; abundance: .
CDR3nt: TGTGCCAGCAGTTACGGCAGGGCGCCTTACGAGCAGTACTTC; CDR3aa: CASSYGRAPYEQYF; j_gene: TRBJ2-7; v_gene: TRBV6-5; d_gene: .; abundance: few
CDR3nt: TGTGCCAGCAGTGTACTGTCTAGCGCGGCGTACAATGAGCAGTTCTTC; CDR3aa: CASSVLSSAAYNEQFF; j_gene: TRBJ2-1; v_gene: TRBV6-4; d_gene: .; abundance: .
CDR3nt: TGTGCCAGCAGCTTAACTTCAGGGGGCAATGAGCAGTTCTTC; CDR3aa: CASSLTSGGNEQFF; j_gene: TRBJ2-1; v_gene: TRBV7-3; d_gene: TRBD1; abundance: .
CDR3nt: TGTGCCAGCAGCGACGGGGGGGCAAACCACAATGAGCAGTTCTTC; CDR3aa: CASSDGGANHNEQFF; j_gene: TRBJ2-1; v_gene: TRBV7-9; d_gene: TRBD2; abundance: .
CDR3nt: TGTGCCTGGAGCGTTGGGGGGGGCTCGGCAGATACGCAGTATTTT; CDR3aa: CAWSVGGGSADTQYF; j_gene: TRBJ2-3; v_gene: TRBV30; d_gene: .; abundance: .
CDR3nt: TGTGCCACCAGCAGGCCGGGTGAGGCCGGGGAGCTGTTTTTT; CDR3aa: CATSRPGEAGELFF; j_gene: TRBJ2-2; v_gene: TRBV15; d_gene: .; abundance: .
CDR3nt: TGTGCCATCGGGGGGGAAAACGAGCAGTACTTC; CDR3aa: CAIGGENEQYF; j_gene: TRBJ2-7; v_gene: TRBV15; d_gene: TRBD2; abundance: many
CDR3nt: TGCGCCAGCAGCTTTGGGACAGGGGGCGACACCGGGGAGCTGTTTTTT; CDR3aa: CASSFGTGGDTGELFF; j_gene: TRBJ2-2; v_gene: TRBV5-1; d_gene: TRBD1; abundance: .
CDR3nt: TGTGCCAGCAGCGAGGGGGTAACCGGGGAGCTGTTTTTT; CDR3aa: CASSEGVTGELFF; j_gene: TRBJ2-2; v_gene: TRBV9; d_gene: .; abundance: .
CDR3nt: TGTGCCAGCAGTCAATCGGGACCGCACTATGGCTACACCTTC; CDR3aa: CASSQSGPHYGYTF; j_gene: TRBJ1-2; v_gene: TRBV27; d_gene: .; abundance: once
CDR3nt: TGTGCCAGCAGTTTGGGACAGGGGTTCTACGAGCAGTACTTC; CDR3aa: CASSLGQGFYEQYF; j_gene: TRBJ2-7; v_gene: TRBV27; d_gene: TRBD1; abundance: .
CDR3nt: TGTGCCAGCACCCCGGAAATCTCTACCTACAATGAGCAGTTCTTC; CDR3aa: CASTPEISTYNEQFF; j_gene: TRBJ2-1; v_gene: TRBV2; d_gene: .; abundance: few
CDR3nt: TGTGCCAGCAGCCGGATACCAGACAGGGACGATTCACCCCTCCACTTT; CDR3aa: CASSRIPDRDDSPLHF; j_gene: TRBJ1-6; v_gene: TRBV5-4; d_gene: TRBD1; abundance: many
CDR3nt: TGTGCCAGCAGTGATTATCACGGGGGTGATAGCAATCAGCCCCAGCATTTT; CDR3aa: CASSDYHGGDSNQPQHF; j_gene: TRBJ1-5; v_gene: TRBV2; d_gene: .; abundance: .
CDR3nt: TGTGCCAGCAGTCCGGGGGGGAATGAAAAACTGTTTTTT; CDR3aa: CASSPGGNEKLFF; j_gene: TRBJ1-4; v_gene: TRBV5-4; d_gene: .; abundance: .
CDR3nt: TGTGCCAGCAGCTTAGCGGGGGTAGGGAACTATGGCTACACCTTC; CDR3aa: CASSLAGVGNYGYTF; j_gene: TRBJ1-2; v_gene: TRBV7-2; d_gene: .; abundance: .
CDR3nt: TGTGCCTGGACTTCCTCTTCCTCCACCGGGGAGCTGTTTTTT; CDR3aa: CAWTSSSSTGELFF; j_gene: TRBJ2-2; v_gene: TRBV30; d_gene: .; abundance: .
CDR3nt: TGTGCCAGCAGCTTAGCGGACAGCAACTATGGCTACACCTTC; CDR3aa: CASSLADSNYGYTF; j_gene: TRBJ1-2; v_gene: TRBV7-2; d_gene: .; abundance: .
CDR3nt: TGTGCCAGCAGCGTAGGGGGTAGTACAGGCGGGGTCTACGAGCAGTACTTC; CDR3aa: CASSVGGSTGGVYEQYF; j_gene: TRBJ2-7; v_gene: TRBV9; d_gene: .; abundance: .
CDR3nt: TGTGCCAGCAGCCATTCAGCACTAGCGGGGAATGAGCAGTTCTTC; CDR3aa: CASSHSALAGNEQFF; j_gene: TRBJ2-1; v_gene: TRBV14; d_gene: TRBD2; abundance: .
CDR3nt: TGTGCCAGCAACTCCCATGACCCCCCAACTAATGAAAAACTGTTTTTT; CDR3aa: CASNSHDPPTNEKLFF; j_gene: TRBJ1-4; v_gene: TRBV7-9; d_gene: .; abundance: .
CDR3nt: TGTGCCAGCAGTTTATTAGGAGTAACTGGGGCCAACGTCCTGACTTTC; CDR3aa: CASSLLGVTGANVLTF; j_gene: TRBJ2-6; v_gene: TRBV27; d_gene: .; abundance: few
CDR3nt: TGTGCCAGCAGCCAAGATCAGAAGACCCAGTACTTC; CDR3aa: CASSQDQKTQYF; j_gene: TRBJ2-5; v_gene: TRBV14; d_gene: .; abundance: .
CDR3nt: TGTGCCAGCAGCTTCGGGACAGGGTTTGAAGCTTTCTTT; CDR3aa: CASSFGTGFEAFF; j_gene: TRBJ1-1; v_gene: TRBV7-9; d_gene: TRBD1; abundance: .
CDR3nt: TGTGCCAGCAGTTTTATGGGAATCGGATATGGCTACACCTTC; CDR3aa: CASSFMGIGYGYTF; j_gene: TRBJ1-2; v_gene: TRBV27; d_gene: .; abundance: few
CDR3nt: TGTGCCAGCACCAGGGCCCCAGAGACCCAGTACTTC; CDR3aa: CASTRAPETQYF; j_gene: TRBJ2-5; v_gene: TRBV6-1; d_gene: .; abundance: .
CDR3nt: TGTGCCAGCAGCTTACCCGGGGCTGCCTATGGCTACACCTTC; CDR3aa: CASSLPGAAYGYTF; j_gene: TRBJ1-2; v_gene: TRBV7-9; d_gene: .; abundance: once
CDR3nt: TGTGCCAGCAGTGAAAGCGGGGGGAGGGATCAGCCCCAGCATTTT; CDR3aa: CASSESGGRDQPQHF; j_gene: TRBJ1-5; v_gene: TRBV2; d_gene: .; abundance: .
CDR3nt: TGTGCCAGCAGCGGGGGGAGCTCCTACGAGCAGTACTTC; CDR3aa: CASSGGSSYEQYF; j_gene: TRBJ2-7; v_gene: TRBV7-8; d_gene: .; abundance: .
CDR3nt: TGTGCCAGCAGCTCGGGACAGCGACAAGAGACCCAGTACTTC; CDR3aa: CASSSGQRQETQYF; j_gene: TRBJ2-5; v_gene: TRBV5-5; d_gene: TRBD1; abundance: .
CDR3nt: TGTGCCAGTAGTATAGAGGCAGGGGTGGTAGGCAATGAGCAGTTCTTC; CDR3aa: CASSIEAGVVGNEQFF; j_gene: TRBJ2-1; v_gene: TRBV19; d_gene: .; abundance: .
CDR3nt: TGCGCCAGCAGCCAAGATCGGGGGCCGATGACTGAAGCTTTCTTT; CDR3aa: CASSQDRGPMTEAFF; j_gene: TRBJ1-1; v_gene: TRBV4-1; d_gene: .; abundance: .
CDR3nt: TGTGCCAGCAGCCGCGGGCGGGGGCTCACCGGGGAGCTGTTTTTT; CDR3aa: CASSRGRGLTGELFF; j_gene: TRBJ2-2; v_gene: TRBV27; d_gene: .; abundance: .
CDR3nt: TGTGCCAGCAGCGAGGTCACTGAAGCTTTCTTT; CDR3aa: CASSEVTEAFF; j_gene: TRBJ1-1; v_gene: TRBV7-8; d_gene: .; abundance: .